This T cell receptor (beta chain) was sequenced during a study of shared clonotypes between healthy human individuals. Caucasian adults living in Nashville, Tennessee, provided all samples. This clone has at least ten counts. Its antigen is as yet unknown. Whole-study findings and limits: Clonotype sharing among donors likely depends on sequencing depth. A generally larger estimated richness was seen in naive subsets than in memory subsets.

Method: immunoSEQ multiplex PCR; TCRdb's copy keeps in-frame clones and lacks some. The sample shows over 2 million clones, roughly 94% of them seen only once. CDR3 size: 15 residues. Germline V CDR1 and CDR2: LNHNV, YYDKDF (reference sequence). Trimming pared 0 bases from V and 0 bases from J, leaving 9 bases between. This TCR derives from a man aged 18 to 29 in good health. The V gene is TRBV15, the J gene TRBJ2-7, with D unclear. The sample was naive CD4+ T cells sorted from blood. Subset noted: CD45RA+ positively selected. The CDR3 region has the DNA TGTGCCACCAGCAGAGATGGCAGCCGCTCCTACGAGCAGTACTTC. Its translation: CATSRDGSRSYEQYF.